Listed below are T cell receptor beta chains from one sample, sequenced in a study of blood T cell repertoires in COVID-19. Clones were sequenced by immunoSEQ multiplex PCR, and TCRdb holds only the in-frame ones, with some missing. The repertoire holds some 350,000 clones, around nine tenths seen once, with 6% to 8.5% in the top ten. The sequencing input was peripheral blood. The receptors here all came from a woman aged 65 to 85 with COVID-19, enrolled during active disease. CDR3s include the opening cysteine and the closing phenylalanine or tryptophan. A D gene is named only where the DNA matches it firmly. The listing skips clone size in some rows; elsewhere it reads once, few, many or a size class.

j_call clone_size d_call v_call cdr3_length cdr3_aa cdr3_nt
TRBJ1-2 - - TRBV7-2 14 CASSLGPGNYGYTF TGTGCCAGCAGCTTAGGCCCGGGGAACTATGGCTACACCTTC
TRBJ2-1 once TRBD2 TRBV3-1/TRBV3-2 12 CASSPTSGGLFF TGTGCCAGCAGTCCGACTAGCGGGGGGCTCTTCTTC
TRBJ1-2 few TRBD1 TRBV7-8 16 CASSLVHRGQDYGYTF TGTGCCAGCAGCTTAGTCCACAGGGGGCAGGACTATGGCTACACCTTC
TRBJ2-2 - - TRBV29-1 13 CSVEVQGTGELFF TGCAGCGTTGAAGTACAGGGAACCGGGGAGCTGTTTTTT
TRBJ1-5 - - TRBV6-5 14 CASSPGQTNQPQHF TGTGCCAGCAGCCCCGGACAAACCAATCAGCCCCAGCATTTT
TRBJ1-2 - TRBD1 TRBV29-1 14 CSVEGTGGIVGYTF TGCAGCGTTGAAGGCACAGGGGGCATAGTTGGCTACACCTTC
TRBJ1-6 - - TRBV25-1 12 CASRREGSPLHF TGTGCCAGCAGGAGAGAGGGATCACCCCTCCACTTT
TRBJ2-2 - - TRBV5-6 16 CASSLGGVPGTGELFF TGTGCCAGCAGCTTGGGCGGGGTCCCAGGCACCGGGGAGCTGTTTTTT
TRBJ2-3 - - TRBV19 13 CASSREYTDTQYF TGTGCCAGTAGTCGGGAGTACACAGATACGCAGTATTTT
TRBJ1-2 - - TRBV4-3 15 CASSQVGQTNYGYTF TGCGCCAGCAGCCAAGTTGGGCAGACTAACTATGGCTACACCTTC
TRBJ1-2 - - TRBV6-5 14 CASSYGDGLYGYTF TGTGCCAGCAGTTACGGAGACGGACTATATGGCTACACCTTC
TRBJ2-7 - - TRBV7-2 13 CASSPTLYYEQYF TGTGCCAGCAGCCCAACATTATATTACGAGCAGTACTTC
TRBJ1-3 - - TRBV27 14 CASGPNRSGNTIYF TGTGCCAGCGGCCCGAACAGGAGTGGAAACACCATATATTTT
TRBJ1-1 - TRBD1 TRBV29-1 14 CSVTQTGDGTEAFF TGCAGCGTGACACAGACAGGGGACGGGACTGAAGCTTTCTTT
TRBJ1-4 - - TRBV9 15 CASSVGGRTDEKLFF TGTGCCAGCAGCGTAGGTGGGAGGACGGATGAAAAACTGTTTTTT
TRBJ2-5 - TRBD2 TRBV30 17 CAWNLGSGGARQETQYF TGTGCCTGGAATCTAGGGAGCGGGGGGGCAAGGCAAGAGACCCAGTACTTC
TRBJ2-1 - - TRBV19 14 CASTPGGGYNEQFF TGTGCCAGTACCCCGGGGGGCGGGTACAATGAGCAGTTCTTC
TRBJ2-7 once - TRBV6-1 13 CASSEVRDTIGNF TGTGCCAGCAGTGAAGTTCGCGACACCATCGGGAATTTC
TRBJ1-1 - - TRBV9 13 CASSVGANTEAFF TGTGCCAGCAGCGTAGGGGCGAACACTGAAGCTTTCTTT
TRBJ2-5 - TRBD1 TRBV6-5 15 CASSFDRDRVQTQYF TGTGCCAGCAGTTTTGACCGGGACAGGGTCCAGACCCAGTACTTC
TRBJ1-5 - - TRBV6-2/TRBV6-3 14 CASSPSDSNQPQHF TGTGCCAGCAGCCCCAGCGATAGCAATCAGCCCCAGCATTTT
TRBJ2-7 few TRBD1 TRBV5-6 14 CASSLTGVPYEQYF TGTGCCAGCAGCCTGACAGGGGTACCCTACGAGCAGTACTTC
TRBJ2-3 - TRBD2 TRBV28 14 CASSLAGGQNTQYF TGTGCCAGCAGCCTAGCGGGGGGGCAAAATACGCAGTATTTT
TRBJ1-1 - - TRBV18 13 CASSSRQSPEAFF TGTGCCAGCTCAAGTCGACAGTCCCCTGAAGCTTTCTTT
TRBJ2-1 once TRBD2 TRBV6-6 16 CASRSAGVLSYNEQFF TGTGCCAGCAGGTCAGCGGGGGTCCTCTCCTACAATGAGCAGTTCTTC
TRBJ2-5 - TRBD2 TRBV5-6 15 CASSLSGVFQETQYF TGTGCCAGCAGCTTAAGCGGGGTCTTTCAGGAGACCCAGTACTTC
TRBJ1-4 - - TRBV28 13 CASSPPPGEKLFF TGTGCCAGCAGTCCGCCCCCAGGGGAAAAACTGTTTTTT
TRBJ2-1 - - TRBV2 15 CASSTRTGGPNEQFF TGTGCCAGCTCTACTAGAACGGGGGGCCCAAATGAGCAGTTCTTC
TRBJ2-4 - - TRBV7-9 12 CASSYQGNIQYF TGTGCCAGCAGCTACCAGGGTAACATTCAGTACTTC
TRBJ2-6 - TRBD1 TRBV19 18 CASTDRDRDVSGANVLTF TGTGCCAGTACCGACCGGGACAGGGACGTTTCTGGGGCCAACGTCCTGACTTTC
TRBJ1-4 few TRBD1 TRBV11-2 14 CATTGASTNEKLFF TGTGCCACGACAGGGGCGTCAACTAATGAAAAACTGTTTTTT
TRBJ2-7 - - TRBV19 17 CASSTSLLGGSYYEQYF TGTGCCAGTAGTACATCACTTTTAGGGGGTAGCTACTACGAGCAGTACTTC
TRBJ2-7 - - TRBV21-1 17 CASSKGGQSDSSYEQYF TGTGCCAGCAGCAAAGGGGGACAGTCCGATTCCTCCTACGAGCAGTACTTC
TRBJ2-3 - TRBD2 TRBV18 15 CASSPLLGGEDTQYF TGTGCCAGCTCACCACTCCTGGGGGGGGAGGATACGCAGTATTTT
TRBJ2-4 - TRBD1 TRBV19 15 CASSISGQGGNIQYF TGTGCCAGTAGTATTTCGGGACAGGGGGGAAACATTCAGTACTTC
TRBJ1-1 - - TRBV27 13 CASSLTGVTEAFF TGTGCCAGCAGCCTGACAGGAGTCACTGAAGCTTTCTTT